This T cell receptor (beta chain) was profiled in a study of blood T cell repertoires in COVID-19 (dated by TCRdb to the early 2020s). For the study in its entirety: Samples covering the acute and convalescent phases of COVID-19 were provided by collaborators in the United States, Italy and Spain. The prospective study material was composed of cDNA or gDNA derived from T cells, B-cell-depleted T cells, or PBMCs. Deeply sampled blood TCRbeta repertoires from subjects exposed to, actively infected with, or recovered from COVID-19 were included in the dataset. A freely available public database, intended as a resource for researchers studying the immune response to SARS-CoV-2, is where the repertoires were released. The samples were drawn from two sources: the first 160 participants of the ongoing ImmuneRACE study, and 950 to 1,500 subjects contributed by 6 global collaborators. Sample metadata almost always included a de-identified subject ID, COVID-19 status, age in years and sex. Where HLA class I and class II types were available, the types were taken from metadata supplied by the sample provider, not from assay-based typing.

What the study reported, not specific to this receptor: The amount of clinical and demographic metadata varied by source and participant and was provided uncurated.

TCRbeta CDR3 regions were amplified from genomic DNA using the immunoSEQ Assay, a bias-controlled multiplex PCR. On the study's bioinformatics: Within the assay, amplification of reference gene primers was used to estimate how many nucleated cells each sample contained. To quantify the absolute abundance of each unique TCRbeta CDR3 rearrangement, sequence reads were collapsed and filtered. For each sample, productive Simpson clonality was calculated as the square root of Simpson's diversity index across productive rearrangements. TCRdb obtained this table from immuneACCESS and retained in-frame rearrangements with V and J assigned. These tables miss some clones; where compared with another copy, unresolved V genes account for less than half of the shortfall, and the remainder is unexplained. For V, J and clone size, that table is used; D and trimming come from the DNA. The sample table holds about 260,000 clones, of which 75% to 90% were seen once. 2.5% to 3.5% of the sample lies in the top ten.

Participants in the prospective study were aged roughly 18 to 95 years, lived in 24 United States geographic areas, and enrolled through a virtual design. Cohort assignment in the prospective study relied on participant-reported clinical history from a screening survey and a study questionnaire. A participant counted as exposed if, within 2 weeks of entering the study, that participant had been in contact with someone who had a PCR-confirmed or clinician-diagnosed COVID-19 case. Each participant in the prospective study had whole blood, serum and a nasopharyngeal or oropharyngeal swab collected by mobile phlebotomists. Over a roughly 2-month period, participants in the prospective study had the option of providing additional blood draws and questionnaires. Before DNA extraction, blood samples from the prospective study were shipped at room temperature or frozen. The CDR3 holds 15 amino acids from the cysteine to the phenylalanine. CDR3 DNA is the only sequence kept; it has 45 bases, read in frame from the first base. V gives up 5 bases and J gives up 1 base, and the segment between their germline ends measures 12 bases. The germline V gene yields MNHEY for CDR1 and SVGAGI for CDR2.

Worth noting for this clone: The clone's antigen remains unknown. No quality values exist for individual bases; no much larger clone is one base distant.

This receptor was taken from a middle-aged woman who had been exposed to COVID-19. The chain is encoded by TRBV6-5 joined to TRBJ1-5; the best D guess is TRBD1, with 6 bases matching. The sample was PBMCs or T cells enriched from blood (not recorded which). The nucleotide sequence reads TGTGCCAGCAGTCCCGGGACACAAAGCAATCAGCCCCAGCATTTT. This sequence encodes CASSPGTQSNQPQHF.